These T cell receptor beta chains were read from a single sample in a study of T cell responses to AZD1222 COVID-19 vaccine. Some clones are missing from TCRdb's copy, which holds only in-frame ones; the method was immunoSEQ multiplex PCR. Among under 100,000 clones listed, around nine tenths were seen once. The sequenced sample was peripheral blood, obtained on day 0 of AZD1222 vaccination. Source of these receptors: an adult in good health. CDR3s include the opening cysteine and the closing phenylalanine or tryptophan. Fields, in order: clone size, J gene, D gene, V gene, CDR3 DNA, CDR3 protein. A D gene is named only where the DNA matches it firmly. Rows may omit the clone size; those that give it use once, few, many or a size class.

clone size: NA; J gene: TRBJ1-3; D gene: NA; V gene: TRBV11-3; CDR3 DNA: TGTGCCAGCAGCTTAGGGGGGGCCCTGAGCTCTGGAAACACCATATATTTT; CDR3 protein: CASSLGGALSSGNTIYF
clone size: NA; J gene: TRBJ2-7; D gene: TRBD1; V gene: TRBV11-3; CDR3 DNA: TGTGCCAGCAGGCTAACAGGGGCGTCGGCCGAGCAGTACTTC; CDR3 protein: CASRLTGASAEQYF
clone size: NA; J gene: TRBJ2-7; D gene: NA; V gene: TRBV7-2; CDR3 DNA: TGTGCCAGCAGCTTTGAACCAAGTTCCTACGAGCAGTACTTC; CDR3 protein: CASSFEPSSYEQYF
clone size: NA; J gene: TRBJ1-3; D gene: NA; V gene: TRBV15; CDR3 DNA: TGTGCCACCAGGGGGACCGTAAGAATTGGGGACACCATATATTTT; CDR3 protein: CATRGTVRIGDTIYF
clone size: NA; J gene: TRBJ2-5; D gene: NA; V gene: TRBV10-3; CDR3 DNA: TGTGCCATCAGTGATCCCGGAGACAGCTACCAAGAGACCCAGTACTTC; CDR3 protein: CAISDPGDSYQETQYF
clone size: once; J gene: TRBJ1-1; D gene: NA; V gene: TRBV30; CDR3 DNA: TGTGCCTGGAGCGGCTGGGGCCATACTGAAGCTTTCTTT; CDR3 protein: CAWSGWGHTEAFF
clone size: NA; J gene: TRBJ1-2; D gene: NA; V gene: TRBV5-5; CDR3 DNA: TGTGCCAGCAGCTTCGGGAACTATGGCTACACCTTC; CDR3 protein: CASSFGNYGYTF
clone size: NA; J gene: TRBJ1-5; D gene: NA; V gene: TRBV12-3/TRBV12-4; CDR3 DNA: TGTGCCAGCAGCGCGTACAATCAGCCCCAGCATTTT; CDR3 protein: CASSAYNQPQHF
clone size: NA; J gene: TRBJ1-6; D gene: TRBD1; V gene: TRBV18; CDR3 DNA: TGTGCCAGCTCACCTGGGACAGGGGGAAATTCACCCCTCCACTTT; CDR3 protein: CASSPGTGGNSPLHF
clone size: NA; J gene: TRBJ2-7; D gene: NA; V gene: TRBV28; CDR3 DNA: TGTGCCAGCAGTCAGGACATCCACGAGCAGTACTTC; CDR3 protein: CASSQDIHEQYF
clone size: NA; J gene: TRBJ2-1; D gene: NA; V gene: TRBV28; CDR3 DNA: TGTGCCAGCAGTCCCCCGGCCGGGAGTGAGCAGTTCTTC; CDR3 protein: CASSPPAGSEQFF
clone size: NA; J gene: TRBJ2-7; D gene: NA; V gene: TRBV3-1/TRBV3-2; CDR3 DNA: TGTGCCAGCAGCCAAATTCCCGGGGAATCCTCCTACGAGCAGTACTTC; CDR3 protein: CASSQIPGESSYEQYF
clone size: NA; J gene: TRBJ1-3; D gene: TRBD1; V gene: TRBV28; CDR3 DNA: TGTGCCAGCAGGCCCCCGGGACAGGGAAACACCATATATTTT; CDR3 protein: CASRPPGQGNTIYF
clone size: NA; J gene: TRBJ2-4; D gene: NA; V gene: TRBV15; CDR3 DNA: TGTGCCACCAGCACCGGACAGTTAGCCAAAAACATTCAGTACTTC; CDR3 protein: CATSTGQLAKNIQYF
clone size: NA; J gene: TRBJ2-1; D gene: TRBD2; V gene: TRBV11-2; CDR3 DNA: TGTGCCAGCAGCTTAGAACTAGCGGGGATCTACAATGAGCAGTTCTTC; CDR3 protein: CASSLELAGIYNEQFF
clone size: NA; J gene: TRBJ2-5; D gene: NA; V gene: TRBV27; CDR3 DNA: TGTGCCAGCAGTTTAACAGCGGACCAAGAGACCCAGTACTTC; CDR3 protein: CASSLTADQETQYF
clone size: NA; J gene: TRBJ2-2; D gene: TRBD1; V gene: TRBV4-1; CDR3 DNA: TGCGCCAGCAGCCAAGGGACAGGGCGGACCGGGGAGCTGTTTTTT; CDR3 protein: CASSQGTGRTGELFF
clone size: few; J gene: TRBJ2-3; D gene: TRBD2; V gene: TRBV15; CDR3 DNA: TGTGCCACCAGCAGAGAGCGGGGGGGCACAGATACGCAGTATTTT; CDR3 protein: CATSRERGGTDTQYF
clone size: once; J gene: TRBJ1-1; D gene: NA; V gene: TRBV25-1; CDR3 DNA: TGTGCCAGCAGATTCAGGGTAGGGGGTGAAGCTTTCTTT; CDR3 protein: CASRFRVGGEAFF
clone size: NA; J gene: TRBJ2-7; D gene: NA; V gene: TRBV7-9; CDR3 DNA: TGTGCCAGCAGCCCGGGAGTGGGTCCCTACGAGCAGTACTTC; CDR3 protein: CASSPGVGPYEQYF
clone size: NA; J gene: TRBJ1-2; D gene: NA; V gene: TRBV5-6; CDR3 DNA: TGTGCCAGCAGCTTGGGGTCGGCGGCGAACTATGGCTACACCTTC; CDR3 protein: CASSLGSAANYGYTF
clone size: NA; J gene: TRBJ2-3; D gene: NA; V gene: TRBV3-1/TRBV3-2; CDR3 DNA: TGTGCCAGCAGGCGCAGGGGGGAGTCGGCAGATACGCAGTATTTT; CDR3 protein: CASRRRGESADTQYF
clone size: NA; J gene: TRBJ2-7; D gene: TRBD1; V gene: TRBV4-3; CDR3 DNA: TGCGCCAGCAGCCAAGGGGGACAGGTCAACGAGCAGTACTTC; CDR3 protein: CASSQGGQVNEQYF
clone size: NA; J gene: TRBJ1-2; D gene: NA; V gene: TRBV7-8; CDR3 DNA: TGTGCCAGCAGCTCCTCTCACCAGGGCGGCTACACCTTC; CDR3 protein: CASSSSHQGGYTF
clone size: once; J gene: TRBJ2-7; D gene: NA; V gene: TRBV7-9; CDR3 DNA: TGTGCCAGCAGCTTACAGGGTTCCGAGCAGTACTTC; CDR3 protein: CASSLQGSEQYF
clone size: NA; J gene: TRBJ2-7; D gene: TRBD2; V gene: TRBV11-2; CDR3 DNA: TGTGCCAGCTCGCGGGGGGCTCCCTACGAGCAGTACTTC; CDR3 protein: CASSRGAPYEQYF
clone size: medium-sized; J gene: TRBJ2-2; D gene: TRBD2; V gene: TRBV4-1; CDR3 DNA: TGCGCCAGCAGTCGGAGCGGGGGGCCCTTAGACACCGGGGAGCTGTTTTTT; CDR3 protein: CASSRSGGPLDTGELFF
clone size: NA; J gene: TRBJ2-5; D gene: TRBD1; V gene: TRBV5-5; CDR3 DNA: TGTGCCAGCAGCTTAAACAGGGGGCTCGAACAAGAGACCCAGTACTTC; CDR3 protein: CASSLNRGLEQETQYF
clone size: few; J gene: TRBJ2-7; D gene: NA; V gene: TRBV2; CDR3 DNA: TGTGCCAGCAGTGAACGACAGAGCTCCTACGAGCAGTACTTC; CDR3 protein: CASSERQSSYEQYF
clone size: NA; J gene: TRBJ1-6; D gene: TRBD1; V gene: TRBV30; CDR3 DNA: TGTGCCTGGAGTGTATACCCCCCAGGACAGGGGGCATCACCCCTCCACTTT; CDR3 protein: CAWSVYPPGQGASPLHF
clone size: NA; J gene: TRBJ1-2; D gene: TRBD1; V gene: TRBV18; CDR3 DNA: TGTGCCAGCTCACCGCAGGACAGGGCTAACTATGGCTACACCTTC; CDR3 protein: CASSPQDRANYGYTF
clone size: NA; J gene: TRBJ2-7; D gene: NA; V gene: TRBV27; CDR3 DNA: TGTGCCAGCAGTTTAGAGCCACGATGGGGGGCCTACGAGCAGTACTTC; CDR3 protein: CASSLEPRWGAYEQYF
clone size: NA; J gene: TRBJ1-2; D gene: NA; V gene: TRBV29-1; CDR3 DNA: TGCAGCGTAGACTTTGAAGGACGGTCCTATGGCTACACCTTC; CDR3 protein: CSVDFEGRSYGYTF
clone size: NA; J gene: TRBJ2-7; D gene: NA; V gene: TRBV5-1; CDR3 DNA: TGCGCCAGCAGTCCGCGAATTCCCTACGAGCAGTACTTC; CDR3 protein: CASSPRIPYEQYF
clone size: NA; J gene: TRBJ2-1; D gene: TRBD2; V gene: TRBV24-1; CDR3 DNA: TGTGCCACCAGTGATTCTATAGCGGGGGGTCTGGGAAATGAGCAGTTCTTC; CDR3 protein: CATSDSIAGGLGNEQFF
clone size: NA; J gene: TRBJ1-5; D gene: NA; V gene: TRBV3-1/TRBV3-2; CDR3 DNA: TGTGCCAGCAGCCAAGATTACGGGGGTGGTCAGCCCCAGCATTTT; CDR3 protein: CASSQDYGGGQPQHF
clone size: NA; J gene: TRBJ1-2; D gene: NA; V gene: TRBV7-9; CDR3 DNA: TGTGCCAGCAGCTTACTGGGAGCTCAGGGAGACTATGGCTACACCTTC; CDR3 protein: CASSLLGAQGDYGYTF
clone size: NA; J gene: TRBJ2-1; D gene: TRBD1; V gene: TRBV27; CDR3 DNA: TGTGCCAGCAGCTCGGACAGGGGGCGTCGGCAGTTCTTC; CDR3 protein: CASSSDRGRRQFF
clone size: NA; J gene: TRBJ1-4; D gene: TRBD1; V gene: TRBV10-3; CDR3 DNA: TGTGCCATCAGTATGACAGGGGCAACTAATGAAAAACTGTTTTTT; CDR3 protein: CAISMTGATNEKLFF
clone size: NA; J gene: TRBJ2-1; D gene: NA; V gene: TRBV18; CDR3 DNA: TGTGCCAGCTCTCCGGACCAGAGCTCCTACAATGAGCAGTTCTTC; CDR3 protein: CASSPDQSSYNEQFF
clone size: NA; J gene: TRBJ1-5; D gene: TRBD1; V gene: TRBV23-1; CDR3 DNA: TGCGCCAGCAGTCCTCGACAGGGTGGCAATCTTAGTCAGCCCCAGCATTTT; CDR3 protein: CASSPRQGGNLSQPQHF
clone size: once; J gene: TRBJ2-7; D gene: NA; V gene: TRBV7-2; CDR3 DNA: TGTGCCAGCAGCTTACAGGGACGGGGAGACGAGCAGTACTTC; CDR3 protein: CASSLQGRGDEQYF
clone size: NA; J gene: TRBJ2-3; D gene: TRBD2; V gene: TRBV4-2; CDR3 DNA: TGTGCCAGCAGCCAAGAGACGAGCGGGGGGGGCAGAGATACGCAGTATTTT; CDR3 protein: CASSQETSGGGRDTQYF
clone size: NA; J gene: TRBJ2-3; D gene: NA; V gene: TRBV4-2; CDR3 DNA: TGTGCCAGCAGCCAAGAGACGGCCAACCGTGGTTTACATACGCAGTATTTT; CDR3 protein: CASSQETANRGLHTQYF
clone size: NA; J gene: TRBJ2-3; D gene: TRBD1; V gene: TRBV4-2; CDR3 DNA: TGTGCCAGCAGCCTTCTATGGGCCGGACAGGAAAGCACAGATACGCAGTATTTT; CDR3 protein: CASSLLWAGQESTDTQYF
clone size: NA; J gene: TRBJ1-4; D gene: TRBD1; V gene: TRBV5-1; CDR3 DNA: TGCGCCAGCAGCTTCCGGGACAGGGGAGAAGAAAAACTGTTTTTT; CDR3 protein: CASSFRDRGEEKLFF
clone size: NA; J gene: TRBJ1-6; D gene: NA; V gene: TRBV25-1; CDR3 DNA: TGTGCCAGCAGTGAATGGGGGGACTCCTATAATTCACCCCTCCACTTT; CDR3 protein: CASSEWGDSYNSPLHF
clone size: NA; J gene: TRBJ1-5; D gene: NA; V gene: TRBV6-1; CDR3 DNA: TGTGCCAGCAGTGAAAACAGGGTAAATCAGCCCCAGCATTTT; CDR3 protein: CASSENRVNQPQHF
clone size: NA; J gene: TRBJ2-7; D gene: TRBD1; V gene: TRBV2; CDR3 DNA: TGTGCCAGCAGCCCAATACAGGGGAAAAACTACGAGCAGTACTTC; CDR3 protein: CASSPIQGKNYEQYF
clone size: few; J gene: TRBJ1-2; D gene: NA; V gene: TRBV29-1; CDR3 DNA: TGCAGCGTTGAAGATGGGCACAGGGACAGCTACACCTTC; CDR3 protein: CSVEDGHRDSYTF
clone size: NA; J gene: TRBJ1-1; D gene: TRBD1; V gene: TRBV5-1; CDR3 DNA: TGCGCCAGCAGCGCGGGACAGGGGTTGAACACTGAAGCTTTCTTT; CDR3 protein: CASSAGQGLNTEAFF
clone size: few; J gene: TRBJ1-3; D gene: NA; V gene: TRBV7-2; CDR3 DNA: TGTGCCAGCAGCTTACCGGGAACTAGCGGAAACACCATATATTTT; CDR3 protein: CASSLPGTSGNTIYF
clone size: NA; J gene: TRBJ1-6; D gene: NA; V gene: TRBV3-1/TRBV3-2; CDR3 DNA: TGTGCCAGCAGCCAAGATCGTACAGGGTGGAGTTCACCCCTCCACTTT; CDR3 protein: CASSQDRTGWSSPLHF
clone size: NA; J gene: TRBJ1-2; D gene: NA; V gene: TRBV2; CDR3 DNA: TGTGCCAGCAGTGAGCTTGCAGGGACCTATGGCTACACCTTC; CDR3 protein: CASSELAGTYGYTF
clone size: once; J gene: TRBJ2-7; D gene: TRBD2; V gene: TRBV6-6; CDR3 DNA: TGTGCCAGCAGTGAGACTAGCGGGGGGACGTACGAGCAGTACTTC; CDR3 protein: CASSETSGGTYEQYF
clone size: NA; J gene: TRBJ2-1; D gene: NA; V gene: TRBV4-2; CDR3 DNA: TGTGCCAGCAGCGGACGATCTGGCTCCTACAATGAGCAGTTCTTC; CDR3 protein: CASSGRSGSYNEQFF
clone size: NA; J gene: TRBJ2-2; D gene: NA; V gene: TRBV7-8; CDR3 DNA: TGTGCCAGCAGCTTAAGAGTCGGGGAGCTGTTTTTT; CDR3 protein: CASSLRVGELFF
clone size: NA; J gene: TRBJ2-1; D gene: TRBD2; V gene: TRBV5-1; CDR3 DNA: TGCGCCAGCAGCCATACCGGACTAGCGGTACCCATGGATGAGCAGTTCTTC; CDR3 protein: CASSHTGLAVPMDEQFF
clone size: NA; J gene: TRBJ1-6; D gene: NA; V gene: TRBV19; CDR3 DNA: TGTGCCAGTAGTATGGCCTATAATTCACCCCTCCACTTT; CDR3 protein: CASSMAYNSPLHF
clone size: NA; J gene: TRBJ1-4; D gene: TRBD1; V gene: TRBV30; CDR3 DNA: TGTGCCTGGAGTTCGGAGACAGGGAAGTATGAAAAACTGTTTTTT; CDR3 protein: CAWSSETGKYEKLFF